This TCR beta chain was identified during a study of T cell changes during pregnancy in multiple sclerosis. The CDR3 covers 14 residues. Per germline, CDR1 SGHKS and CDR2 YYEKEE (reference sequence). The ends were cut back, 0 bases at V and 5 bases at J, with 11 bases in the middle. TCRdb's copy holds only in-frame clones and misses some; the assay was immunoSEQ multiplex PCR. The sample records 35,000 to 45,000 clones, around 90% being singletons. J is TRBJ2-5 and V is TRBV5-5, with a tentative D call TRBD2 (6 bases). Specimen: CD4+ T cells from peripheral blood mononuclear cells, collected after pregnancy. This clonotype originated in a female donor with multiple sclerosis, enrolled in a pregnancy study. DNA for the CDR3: TGTGCCAGCAGCTTGGTATCGGGGAGGGAGACCCAGTACTTC. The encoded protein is CASSLVSGRETQYF.